One and the same sample provided the 18 T cell receptor beta chains below, sequenced in a study of long-term antiretroviral therapy in people with HIV. The run of the v3.0 immunoSEQ assay was at survey level. Data came from immunoSEQ multiplex PCR; TCRdb stores just in-frame clones and leaves some out. Among about 25,000 clones listed, 82% were seen once. The sample consisted of unsorted PBMCs, taken 2.9 years after starting antiretroviral therapy. The receptors were sampled from a man in his forties or fifties with HIV.

This chain joins TRBV7-8 and TRBJ1-2; 11 nucleotides match TRBD1. Germline values: CDR1 SGHVS, CDR2 FQNEAQ. The CDR3 has 15 residues. Trimming removed 5 bases from V and 8 bases from J; junction bases left unmatched: 10. This chain's CDR3 is CASSPRSGTGGGYTF. In nucleotides, the CDR3 is TGTGCCAGCAGCCCGCGATCCGGGACAGGGGGAGGCTACACCTTC.

The chain joins TRBV14 to TRBJ2-7, with D perhaps TRBD1 or TRBD2 (5 bases each). This CDR3 has 18 residues. V was cut by 0 bases and J by 3 bases, with 21 bases left in between. Germline V lookup: CDR1 SGHDN, CDR2 FVKESK. DNA of the CDR3: TGTGCCAGCAGCCAAGAGACGGGGAGAGGGGATCTTTTCTACGAGCAGTACTTC. This codes for CASSQETGRGDLFYEQYF. Complete variable domain (other parts from reference TRBV14 and TRBJ2-7): EAGVTQFPSHSVIEKGQTVTLRCDPISGHDNLYWYRRVMGKEIKFLLHFVKESKQDESGMPNNRFLAERTGGTYSTLKVQPAELEDSGVYFCASSQETGRGDLFYEQYFGPGTRLTVT.

The chain carries TRBV15 and TRBJ2-2; 13 bases agree with TRBD2. Trimming took 3 bases from V and 5 from J; bases not matched to a gene: 6. CDR3 length: 17 amino acids. CDR1 and CDR2 from the germline V gene are LNHNV and YYDKDF (reference sequence). For the CDR3, the DNA is TGTGCCACCAGCAGTCCTCCGGGACTAGCGGGGACCGGGGAGCTGTTTTTT. Translated, it gives CATSSPPGLAGTGELFF. Full variable domain (rest looked up from reference TRBV15 and TRBJ2-2): DAMVIQNPRYQVTQFGKPVTLSCSQTLNHNVMYWYQQKSSQAPKLLFHYYDKDFNNEADTPDNFQSRRPNTSFCFLDIRSPGLGDTAMYLCATSSPPGLAGTGELFFGEGSRLTVL.

The chain is built from TRBV15 and TRBJ2-3, with D tentatively TRBD1 or TRBD2 (5 bases each). With 1 base removed from V and 1 base from J, the gap between germline ends came to 15 bases. CDR1 is LNHNV and CDR2 is YYDKDF in the germline V gene (reference sequence). This CDR3 has 17 amino acids. The DNA for the CDR3 is TGTGCCACCAGCAGAGCCAGGTGGGGGTTTGGCACAGATACGCAGTATTTT. Its translation is CATSRARWGFGTDTQYF.

The chain employs TRBV27 and TRBJ2-7, with no clear D. This CDR3 has 12 residues. Trimming took off 0 bases at V and 5 bases at J, with 5 bases between the two ends. Germline-derived CDR1 and CDR2 are MNHEY and SMNVEV (reference sequence). The CDR3 region has the DNA TGTGCCAGCAGTTTATCTGGGAACGAGCAGTACTTC. This translates into CASSLSGNEQYF.

This chain connects TRBV7-8 to TRBJ2-3; D uncertain. Germline V CDR1 and CDR2: SGHVS, FQNEAQ. Trimming took 0 bases from V and 2 from J, leaving 9 bases between them. The CDR3 contains 15 residues. The CDR3 nucleotides are TGTGCCAGCAGCTTAGCTGGCAGAACCACAGATACGCAGTATTTT. Translation: CASSLAGRTTDTQYF.

The chain uses TRBV27 and TRBJ1-4; a weak D match, TRBD1 (5 bases). The V and J ends lost 6 bases and 0 bases respectively, with 17 bases between them. The CDR3 has 17 amino acids. Germline values: CDR1 MNHEY, CDR2 SMNVEV (reference sequence). CDR3 residues: CASRGTSRGTTNEKLFF. Here the CDR3 DNA reads TGTGCCAGCAGAGGGACCTCGCGAGGGACAACTAATGAAAAACTGTTTTTT.

This clone was recorded a few times. The chain combines TRBV27 with TRBJ1-1; D is unclear. The CDR3 consists of 12 residues. Germline V gene sequence: CDR1 MNHEY, CDR2 SMNVEV (reference sequence). V shed 6 bases and J shed 4 bases, with 9 bases lying between them. CDR3 sequence reads: CASSPKGTEAFF. DNA for the CDR3: TGTGCCAGCAGCCCGAAAGGCACTGAAGCTTTCTTT.

This clone was seen a handful of times. In DNA, the CDR3 is TGTGCCAGCAGCCCGGGGATTGACAGGGTAGACTATGGCTACACCTTC. It codes for CASSPGIDRVDYGYTF. The chain recombines TRBV7-2 with TRBJ1-2; 7 bases align to TRBD1. Per germline, CDR1 SGHTA and CDR2 FQGNSA. The trim removed 5 bases at V and 3 bases at J, leaving 12 bases unmatched. The CDR3 has 16 residues.

The chain combines TRBV9 with TRBJ2-2, with TRBD1 matching over 8 bases. The CDR3 runs to 14 residues. V was clipped by 4 bases and J by 6 bases; unmatched bases: 5. Per the germline V gene, CDR1 is SGDLS and CDR2 is YYNGEE. The CDR3 reads CASSPRQGSGELFF. In DNA, the CDR3 is TGTGCCAGCAGCCCCAGACAGGGGTCCGGGGAGCTGTTTTTT.

V gene TRBV4-2 combines with J gene TRBJ2-7; D remains unclear. This CDR3 spans 14 amino acids. V lost 0 bases and J 3 bases, leaving 9 bases between the germline ends. Germline V gene sequence: CDR1 LGHNA, CDR2 YNFKEQ. CDR3 protein: CASSQDGVSYEQYF. CDR3 nucleotides: TGTGCCAGCAGCCAAGATGGTGTTAGCTACGAGCAGTACTTC.

V usage is TRBV19 and J usage is TRBJ1-6; unclear D gene. Trimming left V 7 bases short and J 6 bases short, with 13 bases between. CDR1 is LNHDA and CDR2 is SQIVND in the germline V gene (reference sequence). The CDR3 runs 14 residues. The CDR3 loop reads CASISRERNSPLHF. The CDR3 nucleotides are TGTGCCAGTATTAGTCGGGAGCGTAATTCACCCCTCCACTTT.

V gene TRBV4-1 combines with J gene TRBJ2-5; the D is unclear. This CDR3 comprises 14 residues. Germline CDR1 MGHRA, CDR2 YSYEKL. The germline V and J ends were trimmed by 1 base and 2 bases, with 8 bases remaining between them. Here the CDR3 reads CASSQVHLQETQYF. The CDR3 DNA reads as TGCGCCAGCAGCCAAGTGCATCTACAAGAGACCCAGTACTTC.

This clone has just a few counts. J is TRBJ1-6 and V is TRBV30; TRBD1 agrees at 7 bases. V was clipped by 2 bases and J by 18 bases; unmatched bases: 10. The CDR3 loop spans 12 amino acids. The germline V gene has CDR1 GTSNPN and CDR2 SVGIG (reference sequence). For the CDR3, the DNA is TGTGCCTGGAGTACGACGGGACAGAGCGACCACTTT. Translation: CAWSTTGQSDHF.

The sample holds one count of this clone. This chain joins TRBV6-1 and TRBJ2-5, with a weak D call TRBD2 (5 bases). Germline V lookup: CDR1 MNHNS, CDR2 SASEGT. CDR3 length equals 16 residues. Trimming took off 2 bases at V and 2 bases at J, with 15 bases between the two ends. Written as DNA, the CDR3 is TGTGCCAGCAGTGAAATTCCGGTGGGCGGGCAAGAGACCCAGTACTTC. This sequence encodes CASSEIPVGGQETQYF.

This chain joins TRBV7-3 and TRBJ1-6; D is perhaps TRBD1 (6 bases). In germline, CDR1 is SGHTA, CDR2 FQGTGA. This CDR3 spans 15 amino acids. V lost 2 bases and J lost 7, with 12 bases in between. The CDR3 DNA reads TGTGCCAGCAGCTTACTAGGACAGAACAATTCACCCCTCCACTTT. This sequence encodes CASSLLGQNNSPLHF. The entire variable domain, with the rest obtained from reference TRBV7-3 and TRBJ1-6, is as follows: GAGVSQTPSNKVTEKGKYVELRCDPISGHTALYWYRQSLGQGPEFLIYFQGTGAADDSGLPNDRFFAVRPEGSVSTLKIQRTERGDSAVYLCASSLLGQNNSPLHFGNGTRLTVT.

This chain joins TRBV6-5 and TRBJ1-1; tentatively, D is TRBD1 (6 bases). The CDR3 loop spans 14 amino acids. CDR1 and CDR2 (germline): MNHEY, SVGAGI. Trimming shortened V by 6 bases and J by 11 bases, and 22 bases separated the two germline ends. CDR3 amino acids: CASRTTGLAPGAFF. CDR3 nucleotide sequence: TGTGCCAGCAGAACCACAGGGCTTGCACCTGGGGCTTTCTTT.

This clone was counted only a few times. The chain is built from TRBV4-1 and TRBJ2-7; perhaps TRBD2 as D (5 bases). CDR1 and CDR2 (germline): MGHRA, YSYEKL. With 4 bases removed from V and 1 base from J, the gap between germline ends came to 14 bases. CDR3 size: 15 residues. CDR3 sequence: CASSLDLAASYEQYF. CDR3 coding DNA: TGCGCCAGCAGCCTAGACCTAGCAGCTTCCTACGAGCAGTACTTC.